The 13 T cell receptor beta chains listed next were all sequenced from one sample in a study of graft-versus-host responses after intestinal transplantation. Some clones are missing from TCRdb's copy, which holds only in-frame ones; the method was immunoSEQ multiplex PCR. Among roughly 120,000 clones listed, 85% to 95% were seen once. These TCRs' antigens remain unknown. The sample was unstimulated CD8+ T cells sorted from spleen or lymph node cells, taken before intestinal transplant. The receptors derive from a human donor who received an intestinal transplant.

V is TRBV2 and J is TRBJ1-5; no clear D gene. The CDR3 runs 16 residues. The germline CDR1 and CDR2 sequences are SNHLY and FYNNEI. The V and J ends lost 2 bases and 0 bases respectively, with 11 bases between them. In DNA, the CDR3 is TGTGCCAGCAGTGAACCCTTGGGAATTAGCAATCAGCCCCAGCATTTT. It yields the protein CASSEPLGISNQPQHF. The full variable domain, its missing parts supplied by reference TRBV2 and TRBJ1-5, is EPEVTQTPSHQVTQMGQEVILRCVPISNHLYFYWYRQILGQKVEFLVSFYNNEISEKSEIFDDQFSVERPDGSNFTLKIRSTKLEDSAMYFCASSEPLGISNQPQHFGDGTRLSIL.

This sequence joins TRBV7-9 and TRBJ2-1; D gene uncertain. The CDR3 runs 12 residues. Germline lookup yields CDR1 SEHNR and CDR2 FQNEAQ (reference sequence). V was clipped by 2 bases and J by 4 bases, with 3 bases between them. The CDR3: CASSLQYNEQFF. CDR3 nucleotide sequence: TGTGCCAGCAGCTTACAATACAATGAGCAGTTCTTC.

This chain links TRBV6-5 with TRBJ1-5; no definite D call. Between the trimmed V and J ends, which lost 4 bases and 7 bases, there was a span of 11 bases. The CDR3 is 13 amino acids. The germline CDR1 and CDR2 sequences are MNHEY and SVGAGI. The CDR3 is CASSLRVEQPQHF. The CDR3 DNA reads TGTGCCAGCAGTTTAAGAGTAGAGCAGCCCCAGCATTTT.

This chain connects TRBV9 to TRBJ2-2, with 12 bases fitting TRBD2. CDR1 and CDR2 (germline): SGDLS, YYNGEE. Trimming took 0 bases from V and 5 from J; bases not matched to a gene: 2. CDR3 length equals 16 residues. For the CDR3, the DNA is TGTGCCAGCAGCGTAGTTGGACTAGCGGGAACCGGGGAGCTGTTTTTT. Its protein product is CASSVVGLAGTGELFF.

The gene calls are TRBV28 and TRBJ1-6, with TRBD1 matching over 8 bases. The CDR3 has 14 residues. The germline V gene encodes CDR1 MDHEN and CDR2 SYDVKM. V lost 1 base, J lost 10 bases, and 3 bases stayed unmatched. The CDR3 nucleotides read TGTGCCAGCAGTTTATTCGACAGGGGCTCACCCCTCCACTTT. Its protein is CASSLFDRGSPLHF.

The chain combines TRBV4-2 with TRBJ1-2, with D maybe TRBD1 (5 bases). Trimming stripped 3 bases from V and 0 bases from J, with 17 bases between. The germline gives CDR1 LGHNA, CDR2 YNFKEQ. CDR3 size: 17 residues. CDR3 sequence: CASSQVGAGPTNYGYTF. CDR3 DNA sequence: TGTGCCAGCAGCCAGGTTGGAGCGGGGCCTACTAACTATGGCTACACCTTC.

This clone turned up a few times. V is TRBV13 and J is TRBJ2-7; D is unclear. V was pared by 5 bases and J by 2 bases, with 10 bases between. The CDR3 has 13 amino acids. Germline CDR1 is PRHDT and CDR2 is FYEKMQ (reference sequence). CDR3 DNA sequence: TGTGCCAGCAGCCCCCTCGAGGCCTACGAGCAGTACTTC. This translates into CASSPLEAYEQYF.

This chain joins TRBV18 and TRBJ2-7; D is unresolved. Trimming took 3 bases from V and 0 from J, leaving 3 bases between them. There are 12 residues in the CDR3. Germline V gives CDR1 KGHSH, CDR2 LQKENI. This chain's CDR3 is CASSPRSYEQYF. The DNA of the CDR3 is TGTGCCAGCTCACCGCGCTCCTACGAGCAGTACTTC.

The chain joins TRBV27 to TRBJ2-3; TRBD2 aligns across 7 bases. V shed 5 bases and J 6 bases; nucleotides not matched to a gene: 8. The CDR3 totals 14 residues. The germline gives CDR1 MNHEY, CDR2 SMNVEV (reference sequence). CDR3 sequence reads: CASSDGRAIDTQYF. CDR3 bases: TGTGCCAGCAGTGATGGGAGGGCAATCGATACGCAGTATTTT.

The chain joins TRBV9 to TRBJ2-5, with D possibly TRBD1 on 6 matching bases. Germline V gene data show CDR1 as SGDLS and CDR2 as YYNGEE. The CDR3 contains 14 residues. Trimming shortened V by 0 bases and J by 3 bases, and 9 bases separated the two germline ends. The CDR3 reads CASSVGTDKETQYF. The CDR3, as DNA: TGTGCCAGCAGCGTAGGGACAGACAAAGAGACCCAGTACTTC.

CDR3 in DNA: TGTGCCAGCAGCTTAGGCAGGCATCCCTACGAGCAGTACTTC. It encodes CASSLGRHPYEQYF. The chain recombines TRBV7-9 with TRBJ2-7; D uncertain. V was cut by 1 base and J by 2 bases, with 9 bases left in between. Germline values: CDR1 SEHNR, CDR2 FQNEAQ (reference sequence). This CDR3 is 14 amino acids long.

The chain combines TRBV28 with TRBJ2-7, with 10 bases that match TRBD2. Trimming cost V 3 bases and J 4 bases; bases outside gene matches: 12. This CDR3 has 17 amino acids. CDR1 and CDR2 from the germline V gene are MDHEN and SYDVKM. The CDR3 is CASSLPALIAGGYEQYF. CDR3 in DNA: TGTGCCAGCAGTTTGCCCGCCTTAATAGCGGGAGGTTACGAGCAGTACTTC.

V usage is TRBV7-2 and J usage is TRBJ2-7; a possible D gene is TRBD2 (5 bases). The CDR3 extends over 13 amino acids. V was cut by 1 base and J by 3 bases, with 7 bases left in between. Germline CDR1 SGHTA, CDR2 FQGNSA. CDR3 in DNA: TGTGCCAGCAGCTTAGGACTAAACTACGAGCAGTACTTC. It encodes CASSLGLNYEQYF.